A selection of T cell receptor beta chains follows, all from one sample in a study of blood T cell repertoires in COVID-19. This table comes from immunoSEQ multiplex PCR, and its TCRdb copy is limited to in-frame clones, with some not included. The sample includes roughly 140,000 clones, about 87% of them seen just once. The material sequenced was peripheral blood. The receptor set was obtained from a woman between 45 and 60 years old with acute or convalescent COVID-19. Both conserved end residues are part of each CDR3. Each record gives: J gene, V gene, D gene, clone size, CDR3 DNA, CDR3 protein. The D gene is left open where the match is weak. Some rows mark clone size as missing; the rest say once, few, many or name a class of expanded clone.

J gene: TRBJ1-2; V gene: TRBV7-9; D gene: TRBD1; clone size: -; CDR3 DNA: TGTGCCAGCAGCTTAGCAGGGGGCGACTATGGCTACACCTTC; CDR3 protein: CASSLAGGDYGYTF
J gene: TRBJ1-1; V gene: TRBV7-3; D gene: -; clone size: few; CDR3 DNA: TGTGCCAGCAGCTTAAACCCCAGACAGAACACTGAAGCTTTCTTT; CDR3 protein: CASSLNPRQNTEAFF
J gene: TRBJ2-7; V gene: TRBV18; D gene: -; clone size: -; CDR3 DNA: TGTGCCAGCTCACCCCAGGACGGGAACTCCTACGAGCAGTACTTC; CDR3 protein: CASSPQDGNSYEQYF
J gene: TRBJ1-3; V gene: TRBV25-1; D gene: TRBD1; clone size: -; CDR3 DNA: TGTGCCAGCAGTGAGGGACGTCAGGGGGCAGGAAACACCATATATTTT; CDR3 protein: CASSEGRQGAGNTIYF
J gene: TRBJ1-4; V gene: TRBV5-1; D gene: -; clone size: -; CDR3 DNA: TGCGCCAGCAGCTCTACAGGGTCGAGGGCTAATGAAAAACTGTTTTTT; CDR3 protein: CASSSTGSRANEKLFF
J gene: TRBJ1-3; V gene: TRBV27; D gene: -; clone size: -; CDR3 DNA: TGTGCCAGCAGCCGTTCCGCTGGAAACACCATATATTTT; CDR3 protein: CASSRSAGNTIYF
J gene: TRBJ2-7; V gene: TRBV18; D gene: TRBD1; clone size: -; CDR3 DNA: TGTGCCAGCTCACCAGGGAACAGGGGGTGGTACGAGCAGTACTTC; CDR3 protein: CASSPGNRGWYEQYF
J gene: TRBJ1-1; V gene: TRBV18; D gene: -; clone size: -; CDR3 DNA: TGTGCCAGCTCACCACGAACAAGCACTGAAGCTTTCTTT; CDR3 protein: CASSPRTSTEAFF
J gene: TRBJ2-7; V gene: TRBV2; D gene: TRBD2; clone size: -; CDR3 DNA: TGTGCCAGCAGGCAGGGACTAGCGGGCTCCTACGAGCAGTACTTC; CDR3 protein: CASRQGLAGSYEQYF
J gene: TRBJ1-5; V gene: TRBV6-1; D gene: TRBD1; clone size: -; CDR3 DNA: TGTGCCAGCAGTGAATCAGGGGGGATACATCAGCCCCAGCATTTT; CDR3 protein: CASSESGGIHQPQHF
J gene: TRBJ1-1; V gene: TRBV19; D gene: -; clone size: once; CDR3 DNA: TGTGCCAGTAGTGAGACAGTGAACACTGAAGCTTTCTTT; CDR3 protein: CASSETVNTEAFF
J gene: TRBJ1-1; V gene: TRBV18; D gene: -; clone size: -; CDR3 DNA: TGTGCCAGCTCCACGGTGGGGAGGCCTGGTAACACTGAAGCTTTCTTT; CDR3 protein: CASSTVGRPGNTEAFF
J gene: TRBJ1-1; V gene: TRBV19; D gene: -; clone size: -; CDR3 DNA: TGTGCCAGTAGCCCCACCTCGGGGTACCCCAACACTGAAGCTTTCTTT; CDR3 protein: CASSPTSGYPNTEAFF
J gene: TRBJ2-5; V gene: TRBV7-9; D gene: TRBD2; clone size: -; CDR3 DNA: TGTGCCAGCAGCGCGGCCAGCGGGGGGTCAGGGGAGACCCAGTACTTC; CDR3 protein: CASSAASGGSGETQYF
J gene: TRBJ2-3; V gene: TRBV7-3; D gene: -; clone size: -; CDR3 DNA: TGTGCCAGCAGCGCGGGTCGGGTGGCAGATACGCAGTATTTT; CDR3 protein: CASSAGRVADTQYF
J gene: TRBJ1-4; V gene: TRBV28; D gene: -; clone size: -; CDR3 DNA: TGTGCCAGCAGTTTCAGGGTCCCCGGTGAAAAACTGTTTTTT; CDR3 protein: CASSFRVPGEKLFF
J gene: TRBJ1-1; V gene: TRBV7-3; D gene: -; clone size: -; CDR3 DNA: TGTGCCAGCAGCTCGGGGGGTTTCGCTGAAGCTTTCTTT; CDR3 protein: CASSSGGFAEAFF
J gene: TRBJ2-1; V gene: TRBV11-2; D gene: -; clone size: -; CDR3 DNA: TGTGCCAGCAGCTTAGATAGGTTTCGGACCAGGGCGTCCTACAATGAGCAGTTCTTC; CDR3 protein: CASSLDRFRTRASYNEQFF
J gene: TRBJ1-1; V gene: TRBV10-2; D gene: TRBD1; clone size: once; CDR3 DNA: TGCGCCAGCAGACAGGGGCTATCGAACACTGAAGCTTTCTTT; CDR3 protein: CASRQGLSNTEAFF
J gene: TRBJ1-6; V gene: TRBV28; D gene: TRBD1; clone size: -; CDR3 DNA: TGTGCCAGCAGTTTGGAGACAGGGGTTAGTTCACCCCTCCACTTT; CDR3 protein: CASSLETGVSSPLHF
J gene: TRBJ2-1; V gene: TRBV11-3; D gene: TRBD1; clone size: -; CDR3 DNA: TGTGCCAGCAGCTTACAGGGGGCCGGCTACAATGAGCAGTTCTTC; CDR3 protein: CASSLQGAGYNEQFF
J gene: TRBJ1-6; V gene: TRBV28; D gene: -; clone size: -; CDR3 DNA: TGTGCCAGCAGATCTTCGCCGGGGAAGAGCTCCTATAATTCACCCCTCCACTTT; CDR3 protein: CASRSSPGKSSYNSPLHF
J gene: TRBJ2-7; V gene: TRBV15; D gene: -; clone size: -; CDR3 DNA: TGTGCCACCAGCAGAGATAGGCGGGACTACGAGCAGTACTTC; CDR3 protein: CATSRDRRDYEQYF
J gene: TRBJ2-7; V gene: TRBV27; D gene: TRBD2; clone size: -; CDR3 DNA: TGTGCCAGCAGTATGAGAGCGGGGGGGCCAATATACGAGCAGTACTTC; CDR3 protein: CASSMRAGGPIYEQYF
J gene: TRBJ2-3; V gene: TRBV6-4; D gene: -; clone size: once; CDR3 DNA: TGTGCCAGCAGTGTTAGCGGAGCCACAGATACGCAGTATTTT; CDR3 protein: CASSVSGATDTQYF
J gene: TRBJ2-7; V gene: TRBV6-5; D gene: TRBD2; clone size: -; CDR3 DNA: TGTGCCAGCAGCAGCCTCACTAGCGGCTCCTACGAGCAGTACTTC; CDR3 protein: CASSSLTSGSYEQYF
J gene: TRBJ2-7; V gene: TRBV5-1; D gene: -; clone size: -; CDR3 DNA: TGCGCCAGCAGCTTGGCCAGGGATTACGAGCAGTACTTC; CDR3 protein: CASSLARDYEQYF
J gene: TRBJ1-1; V gene: TRBV5-4; D gene: TRBD1; clone size: -; CDR3 DNA: TGTGCCAGCAGAACCGGGACAGAGAACACTGAAGCTTTCTTT; CDR3 protein: CASRTGTENTEAFF
J gene: TRBJ1-2; V gene: TRBV9; D gene: TRBD1; clone size: -; CDR3 DNA: TGTGCCAGCAGCGTAGTGGGACAGAACTATGGCTACACCTTC; CDR3 protein: CASSVVGQNYGYTF
J gene: TRBJ1-2; V gene: TRBV10-2; D gene: -; clone size: -; CDR3 DNA: TGCGCCAGCAGTGAGTCTATCGGGAACTATGGCTACACCTTC; CDR3 protein: CASSESIGNYGYTF
J gene: TRBJ2-7; V gene: TRBV5-4; D gene: TRBD2; clone size: -; CDR3 DNA: TGTGCCAGCAGCTTGGAGCGGGAGTTGTACGAGCAGTACTTC; CDR3 protein: CASSLERELYEQYF
J gene: TRBJ2-3; V gene: TRBV15; D gene: TRBD2; clone size: -; CDR3 DNA: TGTGCCACCAGCGCTTATAGCGGGGGGCCAGATACGCAGTATTTT; CDR3 protein: CATSAYSGGPDTQYF
J gene: TRBJ2-1; V gene: TRBV11-3; D gene: TRBD2; clone size: few; CDR3 DNA: TGTGCCAGCAGCTTAGAGGGACTAGCGGGTTACAATGAGCAGTTCTTC; CDR3 protein: CASSLEGLAGYNEQFF
J gene: TRBJ2-1; V gene: TRBV5-4; D gene: TRBD2; clone size: once; CDR3 DNA: TGTGCCAGCAGCCAGGCGGGGGGCTACAATGAGCAGTTCTTC; CDR3 protein: CASSQAGGYNEQFF
J gene: TRBJ2-1; V gene: TRBV28; D gene: TRBD2; clone size: -; CDR3 DNA: TGTGCCAGCAGCCTAGGGACTAGCGGGTACAATGAGCAGTTCTTC; CDR3 protein: CASSLGTSGYNEQFF
J gene: TRBJ2-7; V gene: TRBV2; D gene: -; clone size: -; CDR3 DNA: TGTGCCAGCAGGCAGGGTATCAGTTTGGTTTACGAGCAGTACTTC; CDR3 protein: CASRQGISLVYEQYF
J gene: TRBJ2-5; V gene: TRBV2; D gene: TRBD1; clone size: -; CDR3 DNA: TGTGCCAGCAGAAACCAGGGACAGCGCCAAGAGACCCAGTACTTC; CDR3 protein: CASRNQGQRQETQYF
J gene: TRBJ1-2; V gene: TRBV2; D gene: TRBD1; clone size: -; CDR3 DNA: TGTGCCAGCAGAGCTACGATGGGACAGCTTAACTATGGCTACACCTTC; CDR3 protein: CASRATMGQLNYGYTF
J gene: TRBJ2-5; V gene: TRBV5-4; D gene: TRBD2; clone size: -; CDR3 DNA: TGTGCCAGCAGCTTGGTGGCGGGGGAAGAGACCCAGTACTTC; CDR3 protein: CASSLVAGEETQYF
J gene: TRBJ2-1; V gene: TRBV18; D gene: -; clone size: -; CDR3 DNA: TGTGCCAGCTCACCTTATGAGGGTGAGCAGTTCTTC; CDR3 protein: CASSPYEGEQFF
J gene: TRBJ1-1; V gene: TRBV5-1; D gene: -; clone size: -; CDR3 DNA: TGCGCCAGCAGCTTGGCGCCGGACACTGAAGCTTTCTTT; CDR3 protein: CASSLAPDTEAFF
J gene: TRBJ2-2; V gene: TRBV30; D gene: TRBD1; clone size: -; CDR3 DNA: TGTGCCTGGAGGATAACAGGGGGGCGGGAGCTGTTTTTT; CDR3 protein: CAWRITGGRELFF
J gene: TRBJ2-3; V gene: TRBV27; D gene: TRBD2; clone size: -; CDR3 DNA: TGTGCCAGCAGTCACCGAGCGGGAGTCACAGATACGCAGTATTTT; CDR3 protein: CASSHRAGVTDTQYF
J gene: TRBJ2-7; V gene: TRBV20-1; D gene: -; clone size: -; CDR3 DNA: TGCAGTGCTCCCGACAGTTACGAGCAGTACTTC; CDR3 protein: CSAPDSYEQYF
J gene: TRBJ2-2; V gene: TRBV4-2; D gene: TRBD2; clone size: -; CDR3 DNA: TGTGCCAGCAGCCAAGACGGACTAGCGGGGGCCACCGGGGAGCTGTTTTTT; CDR3 protein: CASSQDGLAGATGELFF
J gene: TRBJ1-5; V gene: TRBV18; D gene: -; clone size: -; CDR3 DNA: TGTGCCAGCTCACCGGGCCGGGACAATCAGCCCCAGCATTTT; CDR3 protein: CASSPGRDNQPQHF
J gene: TRBJ1-3; V gene: TRBV5-1; D gene: -; clone size: -; CDR3 DNA: TGCGCCAGCAGTCGAGGGCAGCAGGCGGGCTCTGGAAACACCATATATTTT; CDR3 protein: CASSRGQQAGSGNTIYF
J gene: TRBJ1-5; V gene: TRBV5-1; D gene: TRBD1; clone size: -; CDR3 DNA: TGCGCCAGCAGCCCTACAGGGGTCAGCAATCAGCCCCAGCATTTT; CDR3 protein: CASSPTGVSNQPQHF
J gene: TRBJ2-1; V gene: TRBV28; D gene: -; clone size: -; CDR3 DNA: TGTGCCAGCGGGGACTCTGAGGGGTACTCCTACAATGAGCAGTTCTTC; CDR3 protein: CASGDSEGYSYNEQFF